One sample yielded the 10 T cell receptor beta chains listed below, sequenced in a study of T cell responses to AZD1222 COVID-19 vaccine. Generated by immunoSEQ multiplex PCR, the TCRdb table keeps only in-frame clones and is missing some. Among about 150,000 clones listed, roughly 92% were seen once. The sample consisted of peripheral blood, taken on day 0 of AZD1222 vaccination. The receptor source for this set is an adult in good health.

This clone was observed once. The V call is TRBV14, the J call TRBJ1-4; D not resolved. Trimming removed 1 base at V and 2 bases at J, with 11 bases between. From germline, CDR1 is SGHDN and CDR2 FVKESK. This CDR3 region has 16 residues. CDR3 DNA sequence: TGTGCCAGCAGCCAAGGATCCGGCCCTACTAATGAAAAACTGTTTTTT. Its protein is CASSQGSGPTNEKLFF.

The chain uses TRBV11-2 and TRBJ1-2; D may be TRBD1 (6 bases). Trimming removed 1 base from V and 4 bases from J, with 10 bases in between. CDR1 SGHAT and CDR2 FQNNGV come from the germline V gene. The CDR3 extends over 14 amino acids. The CDR3 reads CASSLGATGYGYTF. CDR3 nucleotide sequence: TGTGCCAGCAGCTTAGGCGCGACAGGCTATGGCTACACCTTC.

This chain's CDR3 is CASGYSNQPQHF. CDR3 nucleotide sequence: TGTGCCAGCGGTTATAGCAATCAGCCCCAGCATTTT. The chain links TRBV2 to TRBJ1-5, with D hard to call. The V gene's germline CDR1 is SNHLY and CDR2 FYNNEI. The CDR3 sequence is 12 residues long. Trimming took 8 bases from V and 0 from J, leaving 5 bases between them.

This chain links TRBV9 with TRBJ2-2, with D possibly being TRBD2 (7 bases). V lost 3 bases to trimming and J lost 3 bases, with 12 bases between them. The CDR3 covers 15 residues. Germline V CDR1 and CDR2: SGDLS, YYNGEE. This CDR3 reads CASSEGGGYTGELFF. The CDR3 nucleotides read TGTGCCAGCAGCGAGGGAGGGGGATACACCGGGGAGCTGTTTTTT.

The CDR3 spells CASSLDSTDTQYF. The CDR3 nucleotides read TGCGCCAGCAGCTTGGACAGCACAGATACGCAGTATTTT. The chain joins TRBV5-1 to TRBJ2-3; D unclear. CDR1 and CDR2 (germline): SGHRS, YFSETQ. This CDR3 region has 13 residues. V lost 0 bases to trimming and J lost 0 bases, with 2 bases between them.

In this sample, this clone turned up once. The V call is TRBV5-1, the J call TRBJ2-1; TRBD1 matches 9 bases. J gave up 4 bases and V 1 base, and 3 bases lay outside the gene matches. The V gene's germline CDR1 is SGHRS and CDR2 YFSETQ. This CDR3 region has 15 residues. CDR3 coding DNA: TGCGCCAGCAGCTTGAGACAGGGGGGATACAATGAGCAGTTCTTC. Its translation is CASSLRQGGYNEQFF.

V and J are TRBV19 and TRBJ2-1; 10 bases agree with TRBD2. The germline CDR1 and CDR2 sequences are LNHDA and SQIVND (reference sequence). The CDR3 length is 15 residues. The V gene end was trimmed by 6 bases and the J gene end by 5 bases; junction bases not matched to a gene: 7. CDR3 sequence: CASSLSGLANNEQFF. The DNA for the CDR3 is TGTGCCAGTAGCCTGTCGGGACTAGCGAACAATGAGCAGTTCTTC.

The chain couples TRBV3-1 (or the pseudogene TRBV3-2) to TRBJ1-1, with 8 bases identical to TRBD1. The CDR3 spans 14 residues. V shed 1 base and J 5 bases; nucleotides not matched to a gene: 3. Looked up from germline, CDR1 is LGHDT and CDR2 is YNNKEL (reference sequence). The DNA of the CDR3 is TGTGCCAGCAGCCAAGGGCAGGGGGCAACTGAAGCTTTCTTT. It encodes CASSQGQGATEAFF.

This clone was seen just once. V usage is TRBV4-3 and J usage is TRBJ2-2, with unresolved D. This CDR3 is 16 amino acids long. Trimming cost V 3 bases and J 0 bases, with 11 bases left between them. Germline values: CDR1 LGHNA, CDR2 YSLEER. The CDR3 protein is CASSHDPLSNTGELFF. The CDR3 region has the DNA TGCGCCAGCAGCCACGACCCCCTCTCGAACACCGGGGAGCTGTTTTTT.

The gene calls are TRBV6-1 and TRBJ2-1, with D hard to call. Trimming took 0 bases from V and 7 from J, leaving 4 bases between them. This CDR3 has 12 residues. Germline lookup yields CDR1 MNHNS and CDR2 SASEGT. CDR3 sequence reads: CASSEAPNEQFF. The CDR3 DNA sequence: TGTGCCAGCAGTGAAGCCCCTAATGAGCAGTTCTTC.